These 8 T cell receptor beta chains were sequenced from one sample in a study of T-cell reconstitution after alpha-beta-depleted transplantation in children. Unique molecular identifiers tagged the TCRbeta library. TCRdb ran MiXCR on the PCR reads and lists one entry per CDR3 protein. Seen here are 4,000 to 5,500 distinct CDR3 sequences, over 10% observed once, and the top ten hold about 29%. Sequenced material: PBMCs, mostly from graft donor cells, taken 60 days after TCRalphabeta/CD19-depleted stem cell transplant. These receptors were taken from a male patient between 2 and 15 years old who had a stem cell transplant for acute lymphoblastic leukemia, so the T cells may come from the graft donor.

In this sample, this clonotype is large. The chain carries TRBV24-1 and TRBJ2-1; 13 bases are shared with TRBD2. V shed 3 bases, J shed 0 bases, and the junction held 4 bases outside the gene matches. This CDR3 has 18 amino acids. The germline V gene encodes CDR1 KGHDR and CDR2 SFDVKD. The CDR3 region is CATSDPGLAGASYNEQFF. Written as DNA, the CDR3 is TGTGCCACCAGTGATCCCGGACTAGCGGGAGCCTCCTACAATGAGCAGTTCTTC.

The sample holds many counts of this clonotype. The rearrangement links TRBV6-5 to TRBJ1-1, with D hard to call. The CDR3 has 14 residues. The germline V gene encodes CDR1 MNHEY and CDR2 SVGAGI. The ends were cut back, 6 bases at V and 1 base at J, with 12 bases in the middle. The CDR3 loop is CASSPLGGNTEAFF. CDR3 nucleotides: TGTGCCAGCAGCCCCCTTGGAGGGAACACTGAAGCTTTCTTT.

The gene calls are TRBV6-2 or TRBV6-3 and TRBJ1-5; possible D gene TRBD1, 6 bases. V shed 6 bases and J shed 0 bases, with 12 bases lying between them. The CDR3 runs 15 residues. The germline CDR1 and CDR2 sequences are MNHEY and SVGEGT. CDR3 DNA sequence: TGTGCCAGCAGGGGGGTGGGGGCTAGCAATCAGCCCCAGCATTTT. Residues: CASRGVGASNQPQHF.

The table lists this clonotype with many counts. The chain has TRBV5-8 and TRBJ1-4; the match to TRBD1 covers 7 bases. The V and J ends lost 4 bases and 4 bases, in that order; junction bases with no gene match: 4. Germline CDR1 reads SGHTS; CDR2 reads YDEGEE. CDR3 length: 14 amino acids. In nucleotides, the CDR3 is TGTGCCAGCAGCCCGACAGGGATTAATGAAAAACTGTTTTTT. This encodes CASSPTGINEKLFF.

The sample holds many counts of this clonotype. V and J are TRBV29-1 and TRBJ1-1, with 7 bases identical to TRBD1. This CDR3 region has 12 residues. Trimming cost V 7 bases and J 6 bases; bases outside gene matches: 8. Germline-derived CDR1 and CDR2 are SQVTM and ANQGSEA. The CDR3, as DNA: TGCAGCGGCGATACAGGGGAGGCTGAAGCTTTCTTT. Translated, it gives CSGDTGEAEAFF. Combining the CDR3 with reference TRBV29-1 and TRBJ1-1 gives the whole variable domain SAVISQKPSRDICQRGTSLTIQCQVDSQVTMMFWYRQQPGQSLTLIATANQGSEATYESGFVIDKFPISRPNLTFSTLTVSNMSPEDSSIYLCSGDTGEAEAFFGQGTRLTVV.

In its sample, this clonotype was seen many times. V and J are TRBV9 and TRBJ2-1; D may be TRBD1 (5 bases). The CDR3 totals 13 residues. V lost 2 bases, J lost 4 bases, and 7 bases lay in between. The V gene's germline CDR1 is SGDLS and CDR2 YYNGEE. CDR3 coding DNA: TGTGCCAGCAGCGTTGACAGTTACAATGAGCAGTTCTTC. It yields the protein CASSVDSYNEQFF.

Judged by abundance, this clonotype is medium-sized. The chain uses TRBV7-9 and TRBJ2-1; D unclear. Deletions cut 8 bases from V and 5 bases from J, with 22 bases between. The CDR3 runs to 16 residues. Germline V gene sequence: CDR1 SEHNR, CDR2 FQNEAQ (reference sequence). Here the CDR3 reads CASALVGDIKNNEQFF. The CDR3 coding sequence is TGTGCCAGCGCCCTAGTTGGAGACATAAAGAACAATGAGCAGTTCTTC.

The chain employs TRBV21-1 and TRBJ2-6; the tabulated D call, TRBD1, remains unverified against the DNA. TRBV21-1 is a known pseudogene. The CDR3 contains 17 residues. CDR3 in DNA: TGTGCCAGCAGCAAGCCGGGCCCCTGTTTCGGGGCCAACGTCCTGACTTTC. It specifies CASSKPGPCFGANVLTF.